Each of the 8 T cell receptor beta chains below was sequenced from the same sample in a study of CD8 T cells in ankylosing spondylitis. TCRdb itself ran the 5' RACE reads through MiXCR, one entry per CDR3 protein. The data hold 200,000 to 300,000 distinct CDR3 sequences, with roughly 10% observed a single time. The sample comprised blood, either unsorted or a sorted T cell fraction (not recorded which). These receptors were collected from a male donor with ankylosing spondylitis or in good health (not recorded which).

This clonotype was counted at least ten times. CDR3 in DNA: TGTGCCAGCAGTCCTGCATGGGTATCCACTGAAGCTTTCTTT. It encodes CASSPAWVSTEAFF. The genes are TRBV12-3 or TRBV12-4 and TRBJ1-1; D gene unclear. V lost 5 bases, J lost 4 bases, and 14 bases lay in between. This CDR3 region has 14 residues.

There are many counts of this clonotype. The chain recombines TRBV15 with TRBJ2-3; 11 bases match TRBD1. V trimming: 0 bases; J trimming: 6 bases; junction bases outside the gene matches: 2. The length of the CDR3 is 15 residues. Germline assignment: CDR1 LNHNV and CDR2 YYDKDF (reference sequence). CDR3 sequence reads: CATSRDGTGGDTQYF. In nucleotides, the CDR3 is TGTGCCACCAGCAGAGATGGGACAGGGGGTGATACGCAGTATTTT.

This clonotype was counted many times. The CDR3 sequence is CASSFSPNTGELFF. CDR3 nucleotide sequence: TGTGCCAGCAGCTTCTCCCCGAACACCGGGGAGCTGTTTTTT. The genes are TRBV7-6 and TRBJ2-2, with no clear D. V lost 3 bases, J lost 0 bases, and 5 bases lay in between. The CDR3 totals 14 residues. CDR1 is SGHVS, CDR2 FNYEAQ, per germline.

This clonotype was observed at least ten times. The chain recombines TRBV30 with TRBJ1-1; no reliable D call. V was clipped by 2 bases and J by 8 bases, with 15 bases between them. The CDR3 runs to 13 residues. Germline V gene sequence: CDR1 GTSNPN, CDR2 SVGIG (reference sequence). The CDR3: CAWSKSTVGEAFF. CDR3 bases: TGTGCCTGGAGTAAGTCCACCGTGGGGGAAGCTTTCTTT.

This clonotype turned up a few times. The chain uses TRBV7-8 and TRBJ2-1, with D perhaps matching TRBD2 (5 bases). V shed 4 bases and J shed 3 bases, with 13 bases lying between them. In germline, CDR1 is SGHVS, CDR2 FQNEAQ. This CDR3 has 15 amino acids. The CDR3 DNA is TGTGCCAGCAGCTCCCGCGCCGGGGTCTACAATGAGCAGTTCTTC. As protein: CASSSRAGVYNEQFF.

In its sample, this clonotype was seen many times. V and J are TRBV12-5 and TRBJ2-3; D is unclear. The germline V gene has CDR1 LGHNT and CDR2 FRNRAP. V gave up 3 bases and J gave up 1 base, with 11 bases separating them. The CDR3 extends over 15 amino acids. CDR3 DNA: TGTGCTAGTGGTTTTGCGATTTCTGGCACAGATACGCAGTATTTT. As protein: CASGFAISGTDTQYF.

This clonotype was seen at least ten times. The chain joins TRBV6-5 to TRBJ1-1; maybe TRBD1 (5 bases). The CDR3 consists of 14 residues. Trimming stripped 0 bases from V and 4 bases from J, with 9 bases between. From germline, CDR1 is MNHEY and CDR2 SVGAGI. CDR3 in amino acids: CASSYSGPGTEAFF. The CDR3 nucleotides are TGTGCCAGCAGTTACTCGGGGCCCGGCACTGAAGCTTTCTTT.

This clonotype was observed at least ten times. This chain connects TRBV5-1 to TRBJ2-7; a weak D match, TRBD1 (5 bases). Trimming removed 1 base from V and 0 bases from J, with 11 bases in between. The CDR3 length is 15 residues. Germline V CDR1 and CDR2: SGHRS, YFSETQ. The CDR3 sequence: CASSLLQGTSYEQYF. The CDR3 DNA is TGCGCCAGCAGCTTGTTGCAGGGAACCTCCTACGAGCAGTACTTC.